The T cell receptor beta chain described here comes from a study of identical twins. This clonotype was recorded a few times. TCRdb reprocessed the 5' RACE reads via MiXCR and lists one record per CDR3 protein. Found here are 550,000 to 800,000 distinct CDR3 sequences, about 7.1% of them singletons; the top ten hold 1.6%. The same data also contributed to another study, on yellow fever vaccine responses in identical twins.

The TCR comes from a woman aged 18-29 years in good health. Sequencing was performed on PBMCs.

CDR3 loop: CASGRVAGGPSTDTQYF. The CDR3 DNA reads as TGTGCCTCCGGGAGAGTAGCGGGAGGACCGAGCACAGATACGCAGTATTTT. The chain uses TRBV10-3 and TRBJ2-3; 10 nucleotides agree with TRBD2. V lost 11 bases and J lost 0; bases outside the gene matches: 14. Germline-derived CDR1 and CDR2 are ENHRY and SYGVKD. This CDR3 has 17 amino acids.